The 17 T cell receptor beta chains presented below share a single source sample, sequenced in a study of T cells in Graves' hyperthyroidism and ophthalmopathy. RNA transcripts provided the source from which TCR beta CDR3 regions were amplified. Researchers ran a first-round RT-PCR on the TCR CDR3 using the HTBI primer set. TCRdb redid the calling of the multiplex PCR reads with MiXCR, one entry per CDR3 protein. The sample yields hundreds of thousands of distinct CDR3 sequences, under 60% seen once. The sample consisted of peripheral blood or thyroid tissue (not recorded which). These receptor sequences come from a woman in her late teens or twenties with Graves' hyperthyroidism.

In its sample, this clonotype was seen many times. The J gene is TRBJ1-2, the V gene TRBV15; D is perhaps TRBD1 (6 bases). CDR3 length equals 15 residues. V dropped 3 bases and J dropped 1 base, with 12 bases sitting between them. From germline, CDR1 is LNHNV and CDR2 YYDKDF (reference sequence). CDR3 residues: CATSRTRGLNYGYTF. The CDR3 DNA reads as TGTGCCACCAGCAGGACTCGGGGGCTTAACTATGGCTACACCTTC. The complete variable domain, with remaining parts taken from reference TRBV15 and TRBJ1-2, reads DAMVIQNPRYQVTQFGKPVTLSCSQTLNHNVMYWYQQKSSQAPKLLFHYYDKDFNNEADTPDNFQSRRPNTSFCFLDIRSPGLGDTAMYLCATSRTRGLNYGYTFGSGTRLTVV.

V gene TRBV4-1 combines with J gene TRBJ1-4, with 7 bases aligning to TRBD1. CDR1 MGHRA and CDR2 YSYEKL come from the germline V gene. The trim removed 0 bases at V and 6 bases at J, leaving 7 bases unmatched. The CDR3 spans 16 residues. CDR3 DNA: TGCGCCAGCAGCCAAGACCAGACAGGGTTGGATGAAAAACTGTTTTTT. Its protein product is CASSQDQTGLDEKLFF.

This clonotype was observed many times. The V and J genes are TRBV29-1 and TRBJ1-1; possible D gene TRBD1, 6 bases. Per the germline V gene, CDR1 is SQVTM and CDR2 is ANQGSEA. The CDR3 loop spans 13 amino acids. Trimming stripped 2 bases from V and 1 base from J, with 8 bases between. CDR3 DNA sequence: TGCAGCGTTGAAAAGGGGGGGAACACTGAAGCTTTCTTT. This sequence encodes CSVEKGGNTEAFF.

This clonotype has ten or more counts. The chain employs TRBV5-4 and TRBJ2-5; unclear D gene. Germline assignment: CDR1 SGHNT and CDR2 YYREEE (reference sequence). The V and J ends lost 0 bases and 1 base respectively, with 7 bases between them. This CDR3 region has 14 residues. CDR3 loop: CASSLGLLQETQYF. The DNA for the CDR3 is TGTGCCAGCAGCTTGGGGCTTCTCCAAGAGACCCAGTACTTC. Together with reference TRBV5-4 and TRBJ2-5, the CDR3 gives the full variable domain: ETGVTQSPTHLIKTRGQQVTLRCSSQSGHNTVSWYQQALGQGPQFIFQYYREEENGRGNFPPRFSGLQFPNYSSELNVNALELDDSALYLCASSLGLLQETQYFGPGTRLLVL.

A few counts support this clonotype. The chain carries TRBV10-3 and TRBJ2-7, with D perhaps TRBD1 (6 bases). The CDR3 has 12 residues. Looked up from germline, CDR1 is ENHRY and CDR2 is SYGVKD. Trimming took 10 bases from V and 0 from J, leaving 10 bases between them. DNA for the CDR3: TGTGCCAGCCGACAGGTCTCCTACGAGCAGTACTTC. This encodes CASRQVSYEQYF.

Here the CDR3 reads CASSEGWQGYEQYF. Written as DNA, the CDR3 is TGTGCCAGCAGTGAAGGATGGCAGGGCTACGAGCAGTACTTC. This chain joins TRBV25-1 and TRBJ2-7, with a tentative D call TRBD1 (5 bases). V shed 2 bases and J shed 3 bases, with 11 bases lying between them. The CDR3 is 14 residues long. CDR1 MGHDK and CDR2 SYGVNS come from the germline V gene.

This clonotype was found many times. The rearrangement uses TRBV7-8 and TRBJ1-4, with 9 bases identical to TRBD1. CDR1 is SGHVS, CDR2 FQNEAQ, per germline. V lost 1 base to trimming and J lost 7 bases; unmatched junction nucleotides: 4. The CDR3 contains 15 residues. The CDR3 coding sequence is TGTGCCAGCAGCTTAGACGGGACAGGGTTTGAAAAACTGTTTTTT. Translation: CASSLDGTGFEKLFF.

The rearrangement links TRBV5-1 to TRBJ2-5; 9 bases line up with TRBD1. Germline-derived CDR1 and CDR2 are SGHRS and YFSETQ. Germline trimming cut 6 bases from V and 3 bases from J; bases unmatched to any gene: 6. This CDR3 is built from 14 residues. The CDR3 DNA reads as TGCGCCAGCACCAAGACAGGGGGAGAAGAGACCCAGTACTTC. The encoded protein is CASTKTGGEETQYF.

V is TRBV7-2 and J is TRBJ2-7; 8 bases are shared with TRBD2. J gave up 4 bases and V 5 bases, and 10 bases lay outside the gene matches. Per the germline V gene, CDR1 is SGHTA and CDR2 is FQGNSA. This CDR3 contains 15 residues. The CDR3 DNA reads TGTGCCAGCAGCCAAGACTGGAGCGGGAGATACGAGCAGTACTTC. This gives the protein CASSQDWSGRYEQYF.

In its sample, this clonotype was seen many times. The V gene is TRBV5-1, the J gene TRBJ2-7; tentative D call: TRBD2 (5 bases). Trimming stripped 4 bases from V and 2 bases from J, with 10 bases between. CDR3 length equals 13 residues. Per germline, CDR1 SGHRS and CDR2 YFSETQ. CDR3 DNA: TGCGCCAGCAGCGAGGGCTCTACCTACGAGCAGTACTTC. Protein product: CASSEGSTYEQYF.

A remark on this clonotype: This may stem from a read error, because a much larger clone lies one nucleotide away. The gene calls are TRBV10-3 and TRBJ2-5, with D perhaps TRBD1 (5 bases). Per germline, CDR1 ENHRY and CDR2 SYGVKD. CDR3 length: 13 amino acids. Deletions cut 6 bases from V and 1 base from J, with 9 bases between. This chain's CDR3 is CAISMTAQETQYF. The CDR3 coding sequence is TGTGCCATCAGCATGACAGCCCAAGAGACCCAGTACTTC.

The genes are TRBV20-1 and TRBJ1-2, with unresolved D. The CDR3 runs to 11 residues. With 6 bases removed from V and 7 bases from J, the gap between germline ends came to 12 bases. The germline V gene has CDR1 DFQATT and CDR2 SNEGSKA (reference sequence). The CDR3 sequence: CSAPDSGGYTF. In DNA, the CDR3 is TGCAGTGCACCCGACTCGGGTGGCTACACCTTC.

This clonotype has a handful of counts. The chain has TRBV10-3 and TRBJ2-2, with TRBD2 matching over 14 bases. Germline V gene lookup returns CDR1 ENHRY and CDR2 SYGVKD. This CDR3 has 20 residues. The J segment lost 3 bases and the V segment lost 4 bases, leaving 13 bases of the junction unmatched. Here the CDR3 reads CAISGTPGLAGDGHTGELFF. Here the CDR3 DNA reads TGTGCCATCAGTGGTACACCGGGACTAGCGGGAGACGGTCACACCGGGGAGCTGTTTTTT.

This clonotype occurred many times. V is TRBV7-9 and J is TRBJ2-7; D unresolved. Deletions cut 6 bases from V and 0 bases from J, with 9 bases between. Germline V gives CDR1 SEHNR, CDR2 FQNEAQ (reference sequence). This CDR3 has 13 residues. CDR3 region: CASSQTASYEQYF. The CDR3 DNA is TGTGCCAGCAGTCAAACAGCCTCCTACGAGCAGTACTTC.

This clonotype has ten or more counts. The V gene is TRBV29-1, the J gene TRBJ1-2, with 7 bases aligning to TRBD1. V trimming: 6 bases; J trimming: 2 bases; junction bases outside the gene matches: 6. Germline lookup yields CDR1 SQVTM and CDR2 ANQGSEA. The CDR3 loop spans 13 amino acids. CDR3 nucleotides: TGCAGCGTCCTCCCGACAGGGAACTATGGCTACACCTTC. It encodes CSVLPTGNYGYTF.

The sample holds many counts of this clonotype. The CDR3 loop is CASKGIKTQYF. CDR3 bases: TGTGCCAGCAAGGGAATTAAGACCCAGTACTTC. V gene TRBV2 combines with J gene TRBJ2-5, with D unclear. CDR1 is SNHLY, CDR2 FYNNEI, per germline. V lost 7 bases and J 6 bases, leaving 9 bases between the germline ends. This CDR3 has 11 amino acids. Combining the CDR3 with reference TRBV2 and TRBJ2-5 gives the whole variable domain EPEVTQTPSHQVTQMGQEVILRCVPISNHLYFYWYRQILGQKVEFLVSFYNNEISEKSEIFDDQFSVERPDGSNFTLKIRSTKLEDSAMYFCASKGIKTQYFGPGTRLLVL.

The count of this clonotype is one. Compared with germline, one end of the junction differs, possibly owing to a read error. The chain employs TRBV29-1 and TRBJ1-4; 12 bases align to TRBD1. The germline CDR1 and CDR2 sequences are SQVTM and ANQGSEA. CDR3 length: 15 residues. CDR3 DNA: TGTGCCAGTAGTATTGGGACAGGGGGCGTTGAAAAACTGTTTTTT. It yields the protein CASSIGTGGVEKLFF.